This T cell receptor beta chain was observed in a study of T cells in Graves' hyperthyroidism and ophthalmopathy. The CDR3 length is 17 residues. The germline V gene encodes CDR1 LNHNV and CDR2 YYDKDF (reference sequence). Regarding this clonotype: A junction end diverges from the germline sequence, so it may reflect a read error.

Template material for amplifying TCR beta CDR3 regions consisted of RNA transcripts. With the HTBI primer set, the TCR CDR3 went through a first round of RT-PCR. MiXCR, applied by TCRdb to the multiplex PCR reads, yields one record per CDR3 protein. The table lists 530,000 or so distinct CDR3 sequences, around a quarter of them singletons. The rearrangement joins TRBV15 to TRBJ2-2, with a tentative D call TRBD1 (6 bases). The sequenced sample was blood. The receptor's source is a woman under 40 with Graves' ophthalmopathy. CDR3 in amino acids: CATNRDRARGSVGELFF. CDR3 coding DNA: TGTGCCACCAACAGAGATCGGGCCAGGGGTTCGGTCGGGGAGCTGTTTTTT.